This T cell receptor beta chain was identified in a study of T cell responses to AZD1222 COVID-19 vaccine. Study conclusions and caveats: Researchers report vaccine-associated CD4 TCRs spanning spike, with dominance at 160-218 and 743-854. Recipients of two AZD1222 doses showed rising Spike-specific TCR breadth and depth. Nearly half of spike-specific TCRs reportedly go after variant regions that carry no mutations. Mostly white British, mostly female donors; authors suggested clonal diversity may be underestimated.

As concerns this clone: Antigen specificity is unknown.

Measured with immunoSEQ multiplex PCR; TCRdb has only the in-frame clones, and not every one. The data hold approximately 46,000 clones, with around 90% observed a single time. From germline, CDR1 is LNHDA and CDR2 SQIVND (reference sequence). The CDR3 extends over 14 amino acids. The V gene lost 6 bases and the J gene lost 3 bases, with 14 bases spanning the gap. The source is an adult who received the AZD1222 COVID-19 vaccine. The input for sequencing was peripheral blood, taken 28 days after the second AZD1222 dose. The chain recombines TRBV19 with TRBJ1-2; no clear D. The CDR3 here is CASRGGFPDYGYTF. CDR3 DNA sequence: TGTGCCAGTAGAGGAGGGTTTCCGGACTATGGCTACACCTTC.